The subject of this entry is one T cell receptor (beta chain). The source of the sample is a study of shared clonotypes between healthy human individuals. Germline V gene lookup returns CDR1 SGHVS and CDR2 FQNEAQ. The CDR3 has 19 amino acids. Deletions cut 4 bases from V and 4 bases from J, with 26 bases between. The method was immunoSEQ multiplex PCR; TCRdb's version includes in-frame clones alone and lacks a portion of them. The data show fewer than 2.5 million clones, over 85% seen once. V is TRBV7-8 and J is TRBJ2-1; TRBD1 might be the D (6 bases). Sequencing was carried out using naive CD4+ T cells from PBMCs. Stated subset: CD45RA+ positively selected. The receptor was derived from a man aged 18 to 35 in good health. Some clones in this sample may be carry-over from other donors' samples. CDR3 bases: TGTGCCAGCAGCTCCCCGTTCCAGAACAGGGTAAAGGCTTACAATGAGCAGTTCTTC. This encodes CASSSPFQNRVKAYNEQFF.